The 7 T cell receptor beta chains below all came from one sample that was sequenced in a study of beta chain features in type 1 diabetes. Reverse transcribing all isolated RNA meant expressed TCRB transcripts were sequenced. Clones were read by immunoSEQ multiplex PCR, and TCRdb kept only the in-frame ones, dropping some. Of approximately 250,000 clones listed, about 10% were seen once; the top ten hold about 0.037%. The specimen was naive CD4+ T cells from blood. The receptors shown here come from a woman younger than 30 in good health.

The J gene is TRBJ2-3, the V gene TRBV5-1, with 7 bases matching TRBD2. The J segment lost 6 bases and the V segment lost 2 bases, leaving 3 bases of the junction unmatched. This CDR3 has 13 residues. CDR1 is SGHRS and CDR2 is YFSETQ in the germline V gene. This CDR3 reads CASSFAGEDTQYF. The CDR3, as DNA: TGCGCCAGCAGCTTTGCGGGAGAGGATACGCAGTATTTT. The full variable domain, in which reference TRBV5-1 and TRBJ2-3 provide the parts outside the CDR3, is KAGVTQTPRYLIKTRGQQVTLSCSPISGHRSVSWYQQTPGQGLQFLFEYFSETQRNKGNFPGRFSGRQFSNSRSEMNVSTLELGDSALYLCASSFAGEDTQYFGPGTRLTVL.

This clone came up a few times. CDR3 amino acids: CASSETEPVVAFF. Written as DNA, the CDR3 is TGTGCCAGCAGTGAGACAGAACCCGTAGTGGCTTTCTTT. This chain joins TRBV6-1 and TRBJ1-1; tentative D call: TRBD1 (5 bases). This CDR3 contains 13 residues. The V and J ends lost 3 bases and 11 bases respectively, with 16 bases between them. CDR1 MNHNS and CDR2 SASEGT come from the germline V gene.

This clone has a handful of counts. V and J are TRBV7-3 and TRBJ2-3, with TRBD2 matching 8 bases. Trimming cost V 1 base and J 3 bases; bases outside gene matches: 6. The V gene's germline CDR1 is SGHTA and CDR2 FQGTGA. The CDR3 contains 16 residues. The CDR3 reads CASSLRIGGVTDTQYF. DNA of the CDR3: TGTGCCAGCAGCTTAAGGATCGGGGGGGTGACAGATACGCAGTATTTT.

The gene calls are TRBV6-6 and TRBJ2-4; D is possibly TRBD1 (5 bases). Germline CDR1 MNHNY, CDR2 SVGAGI (reference sequence). The CDR3 is 14 amino acids. V lost 4 bases and J lost 6, with 13 bases in between. The CDR3 reads CASSSHGAVNIQYF. The CDR3 nucleotides read TGTGCCAGCAGTTCCCATGGGGCCGTAAACATTCAGTACTTC.

The chain links TRBV12-5 to TRBJ2-3; 8 bases are a match to TRBD2. Losses at the gene ends were 6 bases for V and 1 base for J; bases not matched to a gene: 3. Germline V gives CDR1 LGHNT, CDR2 FRNRAP. The CDR3 sequence is 14 residues long. The CDR3 DNA follows: TGTGCTAGTGGGAGTAGCGGGGGCACAGATACGCAGTATTTT. It specifies CASGSSGGTDTQYF.

The chain employs TRBV9 and TRBJ2-7, with D possibly being TRBD1 (6 bases). V was cut by 3 bases and J by 1 base, with 11 bases left in between. CDR3 length equals 14 residues. The V gene's germline CDR1 is SGDLS and CDR2 YYNGEE. The CDR3 loop reads CASSAKGQSYEQYF. CDR3 sequence (DNA): TGTGCCAGCAGCGCCAAGGGACAATCCTACGAGCAGTACTTC.

This clone appeared a few times. The chain is built from TRBV5-1 and TRBJ2-4, with TRBD2 identical over 7 bases. From germline, CDR1 is SGHRS and CDR2 YFSETQ. V lost 3 bases and J lost 1; bases outside the gene matches: 4. This CDR3 has 15 amino acids. CDR3 nucleotides: TGCGCCAGCAGCTCCGCGGGAGTCGCCAAAAACATTCAGTACTTC. It codes for CASSSAGVAKNIQYF.